Detailed here is one T cell receptor (beta chain). Methods used by the authors: How many nucleated cells were present was estimated from reference gene primer amplification. TCRdb's copy holds only in-frame clones and misses some; the assay was immunoSEQ multiplex PCR. The V and J calls and clone size come from that table; D and trimming were worked out from the DNA. The sample holds approximately 260,000 clones, approximately 92% seen once. The data belong to a study of blood T cell repertoires in COVID-19. On the study more broadly: Researchers got acute and convalescent COVID-19 samples from the United States, Italy and Spain. PBMCs, B-cell-depleted T cells, or T cells provided the cDNA or gDNA that made up the material.

The TCR originated in a middle-aged woman who had recovered from COVID-19. Input material: peripheral blood.

This CDR3 is CASSSFGSEQYF. The CDR3 nucleotides read TGTGCCAGCAGCTCTTTCGGGAGCGAGCAGTACTTC. The chain links TRBV7-2 to TRBJ2-7; tentatively, D is TRBD2 (6 bases). V was cut by 4 bases and J by 6 bases, with 10 bases left in between. Germline V gene sequence: CDR1 SGHTA, CDR2 FQGNSA. This CDR3 has 12 amino acids. The full variable domain, with the rest looked up from reference TRBV7-2 and TRBJ2-7, is GAGVSQSPSNKVTEKGKDVELRCDPISGHTALYWYRQSLGQGLEFLIYFQGNSAPDKSGLPSDRFSAERTGGSVSTLTIQRTQQEDSAVYLCASSSFGSEQYFGPGTRLTVT.